One sample yielded the 6 T cell receptor beta chains listed below, sequenced in a study of circulating CD8 cells and anti-PD-1 response in melanoma. TCR libraries were prepared from around 15 ng of total RNA with the QIAseq Immune Repertoire TCR panel. TCRdb ran MiXCR on the reads and lists one entry per CDR3 protein. The repertoire holds approximately 450 distinct CDR3 sequences, with roughly 10% as singletons. Four subsets defined by PD-1 and/or TIGIT were sorted from live CD3+CD8+TCRalphabeta+ cells. Sample: CD8+ T cells from PBMCs, taken at baseline or after one month of anti-PD-1 therapy (not recorded which). These receptors originate from a human donor with melanoma.

With regard to this clonotype: One end of the junction fails to match germline, which may point to a read error. The chain employs TRBV19 and TRBJ1-1, with D maybe TRBD1 (6 bases). This CDR3 has 16 amino acids. Germline assignment: CDR1 LNHDA and CDR2 SQIVND (reference sequence). The CDR3 loop is CASTNLRGGQNTVAFF. The CDR3 bases are TGTGCCAGTACGAATTTACGCGGGGGGCAAAACACTGTAGCTTTCTTT.

About this clonotype: This may be a read error: a much more frequent sequence differs by one nucleotide. V gene TRBV29-1 combines with J gene TRBJ1-2; possible D gene TRBD1, 5 bases. Germline lookup yields CDR1 SQVTM and CDR2 ANQGSEA. Trimming shortened V by 6 bases and J by 3 bases, and 14 bases separated the two germline ends. CDR3 size: 13 residues. CDR3 sequence: CSVSGRWDYGYTF. The CDR3 DNA follows: TGCAGCGTGTCAGGGAGGTGGGACTATGGCTACACCTTC.

By share of the sample, this clonotype is large (0.1 to 1%). The V call is TRBV3-2, the J call TRBJ2-7. TRBV3-2 is recorded as a pseudogene. The CDR3 extends over 11 amino acids. The CDR3 DNA reads as TGTGCCAGCAGCCCCAAATACGAGCAGTACTTC. Its protein is CASSPKYEQYF.

Remarks on this clonotype: A much bigger clone sits one base away, suggesting this may be a read error. J is TRBJ2-3 and V is TRBV19; no reliable D call. Germline V lookup: CDR1 LNHDA, CDR2 SQIVND (reference sequence). CDR3 length equals 13 residues. The CDR3 is CAGSRASTDTQYF. CDR3 nucleotides: TGTGCCGGTAGCAGAGCAAGCACAGATACGCAGTATTTT.

Note on this clonotype: A much bigger clone sits one base away, suggesting this may be a read error. Here the CDR3 omits its conserved ending phenylalanine or tryptophan, so a read error is the likely source. The chain combines TRBV19 with TRBJ1-1; D perhaps matches TRBD1 (5 bases). The V gene lost 3 bases and the J gene lost 0 bases, with 5 bases spanning the gap. The germline V gene has CDR1 LNHDA and CDR2 SQIVND (reference sequence). The CDR3 runs 13 residues. CDR3 amino acids: CASSMGLNTEAFL. The DNA of the CDR3 is TGTGCCAGTAGTATGGGACTGAACACTGAAGCTTTCCTT.

This clonotype is labeled as medium-sized. The genes are TRBV19 and TRBJ1-1; TRBD1 aligns across 11 bases. Trimming at V came to 4 bases and at J to 4 bases, leaving 2 bases not matched to a gene. Germline values: CDR1 LNHDA, CDR2 SQIVND (reference sequence). This CDR3 region has 14 residues. CDR3 in DNA: TGTGCCAGTAGTACCGGGACAGGGGGCACTGAAGCTTTCTTT. Amino acid sequence: CASSTGTGGTEAFF.